This T cell receptor beta chain was captured in a study of blood T cell repertoires in COVID-19. Cohorts were determined from participant-reported clinical history. Donors in Cohort 3 counted as recovered after two negative PCRs, clearance, or symptom resolution. The table came from immunoSEQ multiplex PCR; TCRdb's copy has only in-frame clones and leaves some out. Seen here are 280,000 or so clones, 85% observed once, and the top ten hold 2% to 3%. The source material was PBMCs or T cells enriched from blood (not recorded which). The clonotype was recovered from a woman aged 50 to 60 who had recovered from COVID-19.

CDR3 sequence: CAWRLAGGLDEQFF. The CDR3 coding sequence is TGTGCCTGGAGACTAGCGGGGGGTCTGGATGAGCAGTTCTTC. V is TRBV30 and J is TRBJ2-1; 12 positions match TRBD2. Per the germline V gene, CDR1 is GTSNPN and CDR2 is SVGIG (reference sequence). This CDR3 comprises 14 residues. Trimming removed 3 bases from V and 8 bases from J; junction bases left unmatched: 5.